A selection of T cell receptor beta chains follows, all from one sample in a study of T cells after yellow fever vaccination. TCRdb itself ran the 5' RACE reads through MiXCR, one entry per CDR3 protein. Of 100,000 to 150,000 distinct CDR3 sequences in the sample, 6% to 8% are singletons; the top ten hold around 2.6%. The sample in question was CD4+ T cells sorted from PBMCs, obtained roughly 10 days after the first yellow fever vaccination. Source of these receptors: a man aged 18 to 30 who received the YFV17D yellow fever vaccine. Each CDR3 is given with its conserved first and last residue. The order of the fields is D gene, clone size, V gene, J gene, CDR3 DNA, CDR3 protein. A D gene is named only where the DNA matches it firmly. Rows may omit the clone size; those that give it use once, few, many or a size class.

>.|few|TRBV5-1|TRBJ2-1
TGCGCCAGCAGCTTGGTGGCTACATCAAATGAGCAGTTCTTC
CASSLVATSNEQFF
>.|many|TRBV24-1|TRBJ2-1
TGTGCCACCAGTGACCACGCCGGGGGAGCCTACAATGAGCAGTTCTTC
CATSDHAGGAYNEQFF
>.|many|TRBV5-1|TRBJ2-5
TGCGCCAGCAGCCCCACTCCACCACCACAAGAGACCCAGTACTTC
CASSPTPPPQETQYF
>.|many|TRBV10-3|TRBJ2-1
TGTGCCATCATTCGGGACACCGCCTACAATGAGCAGTTCTTC
CAIIRDTAYNEQFF
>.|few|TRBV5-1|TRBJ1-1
TGCGCCAGCAGCTTTATTTTTGGCAACACGAACACTGAAGCTTTCTTT
CASSFIFGNTNTEAFF
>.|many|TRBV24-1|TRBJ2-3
TGTGCCACCAGCCGAGACAGGAGTAGCACAGATACGCAGTATTTT
CATSRDRSSTDTQYF
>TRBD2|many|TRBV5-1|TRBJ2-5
TGCGCCAGCAGCTTGGGGGCTAGCGGAAAAGAGACCCAGTACTTC
CASSLGASGKETQYF
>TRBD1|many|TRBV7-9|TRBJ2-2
TGTGCCAGCAGCTTAGGAACAGGGGCAACCGGGGAGCTGTTTTTT
CASSLGTGATGELFF
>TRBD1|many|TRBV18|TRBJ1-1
TGTGCCAGCTCGCGCAACCCAGGGGGACGGAACACTGAAGCTTTCTTT
CASSRNPGGRNTEAFF
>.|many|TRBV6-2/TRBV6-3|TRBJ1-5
TGTGCCAGCAGTTTCGGGACTATGGGATATCAGCCCCAGCATTTT
CASSFGTMGYQPQHF
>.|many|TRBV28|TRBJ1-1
TGTGCCAGCAGTCCTGGACAGAACACTGAAGCTTTCTTT
CASSPGQNTEAFF
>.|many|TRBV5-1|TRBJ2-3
TGCGCCAGCAGCTTGGCCGACAGAAGCACAGATACGCAGTATTTT
CASSLADRSTDTQYF
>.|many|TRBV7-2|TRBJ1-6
TGTGCCAGCAGCTCTTTCGGTAATAATTCACCCCTCCACTTT
CASSSFGNNSPLHF
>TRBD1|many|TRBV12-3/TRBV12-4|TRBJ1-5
TGTGCCAGCAGCGGACAGGACCAAATGGCCCAGCATTTT
CASSGQDQMAQHF
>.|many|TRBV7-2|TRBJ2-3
TGTGCCAGCAGCTTAGGATATAGCACAGATACGCAGTATTTT
CASSLGYSTDTQYF
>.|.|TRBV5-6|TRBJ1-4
TGTGCCAGCAGCTTGCGTTCCGGGACAAAGGACGAAAAACTGTTTTTT
CASSLRSGTKDEKLFF
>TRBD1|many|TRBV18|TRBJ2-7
TGTGCCAGCTCTCCGGGACAGGGTGACGAGCAGTACTTC
CASSPGQGDEQYF
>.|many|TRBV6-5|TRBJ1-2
TGTGCCAGCAGTTACTCGAAGGGTCCCTATGGCTACACCTTC
CASSYSKGPYGYTF
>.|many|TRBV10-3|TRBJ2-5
TGTGCCATCAGTGATGGGTTAACCCAGTACTTC
CAISDGLTQYF
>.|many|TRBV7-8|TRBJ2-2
TGTGCCAGCAGCTTGCCGGCACAGTCTAACACCGGGGAGCTGTTTTTT
CASSLPAQSNTGELFF
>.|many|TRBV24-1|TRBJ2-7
TGTGCCACCAGCCTCGGGGGACTCAAAGGGGAGCAGTACTTC
CATSLGGLKGEQYF
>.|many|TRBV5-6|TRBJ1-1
TGTGCCAGCAGCTTAGCGGGGGCCACTGAAGCTTTCTTT
CASSLAGATEAFF
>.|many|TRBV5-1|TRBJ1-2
TGCGCCAGCCAGGGCAGTAGCTATGGCTACACCTTC
CASQGSSYGYTF
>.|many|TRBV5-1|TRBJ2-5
TGCGCCAGCAGCTTGACAGTCGGAGAGACCCAGTACTTC
CASSLTVGETQYF
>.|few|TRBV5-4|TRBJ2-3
TGTGCCAGCAGCTTGGCCATGGTCGGAGGTATGCATACGCAGTATTTT
CASSLAMVGGMHTQYF
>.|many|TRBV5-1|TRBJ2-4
TGCGCCAGCAGCTTGGCCCTCAGGGGAACCAAAAACATTCAGTACTTC
CASSLALRGTKNIQYF
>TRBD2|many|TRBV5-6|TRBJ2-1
TGTGCCAGCAGCTTGGCCCGCGGGGGGGCGAGCTCCTACAATGAGCAGTTCTTC
CASSLARGGASSYNEQFF
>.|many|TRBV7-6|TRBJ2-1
TGTGCCAGCAGCCAAAAACGGGCAGAAATAAACAATGAGCAGTTCTTC
CASSQKRAEINNEQFF
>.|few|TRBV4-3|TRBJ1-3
TGCGCCAGCAGCCAAGGCAGAGTTAGGGGCAGCAACATCAACACCATATATTTT
CASSQGRVRGSNINTIYF
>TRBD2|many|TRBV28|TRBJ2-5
TGTGCCAGCAGTCGGAGCGGGGGGGCGAGGGAGACCCAGTACTTC
CASSRSGGARETQYF
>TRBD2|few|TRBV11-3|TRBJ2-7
TGTGCCAGCAGCTTAGTGGCGGGACTAGCGGGGGGGAGAACCTACGAGCAGTACTTC
CASSLVAGLAGGRTYEQYF
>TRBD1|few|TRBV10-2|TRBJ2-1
TGCGCCAGCAGGGACAGGGGGTCCTACAATGAGCAGTTCTTC
CASRDRGSYNEQFF
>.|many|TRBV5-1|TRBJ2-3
TGCGCCAGCAGCCCCTATGACAGCAGCACAGATACGCAGTATTTT
CASSPYDSSTDTQYF